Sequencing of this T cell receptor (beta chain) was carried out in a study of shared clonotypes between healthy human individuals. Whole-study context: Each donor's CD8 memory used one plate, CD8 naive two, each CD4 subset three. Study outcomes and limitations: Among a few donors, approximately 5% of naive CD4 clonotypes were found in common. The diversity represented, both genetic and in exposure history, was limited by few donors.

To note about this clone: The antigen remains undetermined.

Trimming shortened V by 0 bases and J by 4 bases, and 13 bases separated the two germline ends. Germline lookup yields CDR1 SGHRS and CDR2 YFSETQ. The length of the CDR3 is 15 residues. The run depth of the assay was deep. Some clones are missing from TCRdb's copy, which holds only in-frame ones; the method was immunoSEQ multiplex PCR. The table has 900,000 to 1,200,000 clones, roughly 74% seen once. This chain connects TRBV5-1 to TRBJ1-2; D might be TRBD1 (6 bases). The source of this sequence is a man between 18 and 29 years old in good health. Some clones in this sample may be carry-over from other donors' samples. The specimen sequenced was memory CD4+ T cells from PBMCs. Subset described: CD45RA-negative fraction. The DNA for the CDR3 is TGCGCCAGCAGCTTGGCCGGGGGGCTAGGCTATGGCTACACCTTC. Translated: CASSLAGGLGYGYTF.